One and the same sample provided the 28 T cell receptor beta chains below, sequenced in a study of blood T cell repertoires in COVID-19 (dated by TCRdb to 2018 to 2020). The library was built by means of the immunoSEQ multiplex PCR assay. Drawn from immuneACCESS, this table holds only the in-frame rearrangements with V and J called that TCRdb kept. Clones are partly lost; checked studies trace under half to an unresolved V gene and leave the rest unexplained. Within this sample are roughly 6,600 clones, with over 75% of them counted one time only. The ten largest clones represent 20% to 25% of the sample. The sequencing sample was made of peripheral blood. These receptors all come from a human donor in a cohort sampled during active COVID-19.

This sequence joins TRBV6-4 and TRBJ2-5; 9 bases agree with TRBD2. The V segment lost 3 bases and the J segment 5 bases; nucleotides outside the gene matches: 10. Germline CDR1 MRHNA, CDR2 SNTAGT. The CDR3 length is 16 residues. The CDR3 reads CASSEGASGNMETQYF. In DNA form, the CDR3 reads TGTGCCAGCAGTGAAGGGGCTAGCGGGAATATGGAGACCCAGTACTTC.

V and J are TRBV27 and TRBJ2-1, with D maybe TRBD2 (5 bases). CDR1 is MNHEY, CDR2 SMNVEV, per germline (reference sequence). Trimming removed 7 bases from V and 8 bases from J, with 24 bases in between. CDR3 size: 16 residues. CDR3 nucleotides: TGTGCCAGCAACCCGAGCTATTTTAGCGTAATTGATGAGCAGTTCTTC. Protein product: CASNPSYFSVIDEQFF.

This rearrangement joins TRBV9 to TRBJ2-1, with no clear D. Trimming cost V 3 bases and J 0 bases, with 13 bases left between them. Germline CDR1 is SGDLS and CDR2 is YYNGEE. There are 16 residues in the CDR3. The CDR3 nucleotides read TGTGCCAGCAGCGCTCCGCCGAGTAGCTCCTACAATGAGCAGTTCTTC. Translating gives CASSAPPSSSYNEQFF.

The chain employs TRBV24-1 and TRBJ2-3; 10 bases agree with TRBD1. The V gene's germline CDR1 is KGHDR and CDR2 SFDVKD. The length of the CDR3 is 14 residues. J was trimmed by 5 bases and V by 9 bases; bases with no gene match: 7. The CDR3 region has the DNA TGTGCCACCGATACGACAGGGGGCAAAGATACGCAGTATTTT. Encoded protein: CATDTTGGKDTQYF.

The genes are TRBV5-1 and TRBJ2-3; maybe TRBD2 (6 bases). Germline loops: CDR1 SGHRS, CDR2 YFSETQ. The CDR3 has 15 amino acids. The V end was cut by 2 bases, the J end by 0 bases, with 10 bases between. CDR3 DNA sequence: TGCGCCAGCAGCTTCTTGGGGACTAGCACAGATACGCAGTATTTT. This encodes CASSFLGTSTDTQYF.

The V call is TRBV28, the J call TRBJ1-2, with 7 positions matching TRBD1. Germline CDR1 MDHEN, CDR2 SYDVKM. J was trimmed by 8 bases and V by 8 bases; bases with no gene match: 8. CDR3 length: 12 amino acids. The CDR3 DNA sequence: TGTGCCAGCCAGACAGGGAATGGAGGCTACACCTTC. It translates to CASQTGNGGYTF.

The CDR3 loop is CASSGTMTGGMATEAFF. In DNA, the CDR3 is TGCGCCAGCAGCGGGACAATGACAGGGGGCATGGCCACTGAAGCTTTCTTT. The genes are TRBV5-1 and TRBJ1-1, with TRBD1 matching over 10 bases. V lost 4 bases and J lost 4; bases outside the gene matches: 13. The CDR3 is made up of 17 amino acids. CDR1 and CDR2 (germline): SGHRS, YFSETQ.

This chain uses TRBV7-2 with TRBJ2-3; 9 bases line up with TRBD2. Germline V CDR1 and CDR2: SGHTA, FQGNSA. The CDR3 length is 18 residues. Unmatched junction bases numbered 8, after V lost 1 base and J lost 0 bases. This CDR3 reads CASSLVPAGGRSTDTQYF. The CDR3 DNA follows: TGTGCCAGCAGCTTAGTCCCAGCGGGAGGCCGTAGCACAGATACGCAGTATTTT.

The chain couples TRBV9 to TRBJ2-5; TRBD2 matches 7 bases. With V trimmed by 4 bases and J by 2 bases, 11 bases remained unmatched. Germline-derived CDR1 and CDR2 are SGDLS and YYNGEE. The CDR3 is 16 amino acids. The CDR3 reads CASSPEGRVRQETQYF. Here the CDR3 DNA reads TGTGCCAGCAGCCCTGAAGGGAGGGTCCGGCAAGAGACCCAGTACTTC.

The chain is built from TRBV5-1 and TRBJ2-1; 11 bases fit TRBD1. The V gene's germline CDR1 is SGHRS and CDR2 YFSETQ. The V and J ends lost 4 bases and 8 bases, in that order; junction bases with no gene match: 8. The CDR3 spans 15 residues. The CDR3 region is CASSLGTGGIDEQFF. DNA of the CDR3: TGCGCCAGCAGCCTCGGGACAGGGGGAATTGATGAGCAGTTCTTC.

The CDR3 DNA reads TGTGCCAGCCCTAGGGCTAGCGGGAGCCCAGATACGCAGTATTTT. Its protein product is CASPRASGSPDTQYF. The chain joins TRBV2 to TRBJ2-3, with 10 bases aligning to TRBD2. V lost 8 bases, J lost 4 bases, and 9 bases stayed unmatched. Per the germline V gene, CDR1 is SNHLY and CDR2 is FYNNEI. The CDR3 has 15 amino acids.

The chain carries TRBV10-2 and TRBJ2-5; 13 bases are shared with TRBD2. Germline V gives CDR1 WSHSY, CDR2 SAAADI. Losses at the gene ends were 10 bases for V and 5 bases for J; bases not matched to a gene: 10. The CDR3 is 15 residues long. Here the CDR3 reads CATRPGLAGEETQYF. CDR3 DNA sequence: TGCGCCACCCGACCCGGACTAGCGGGAGAGGAGACCCAGTACTTC.

The rearrangement joins TRBV9 to TRBJ1-2; D is unresolved. Per the germline V gene, CDR1 is SGDLS and CDR2 is YYNGEE. The CDR3 length is 13 residues. The germline V and J ends were trimmed by 5 bases and 6 bases, with 14 bases remaining between them. The CDR3 protein is CASSQRRGNGYTF. The CDR3 DNA follows: TGTGCCAGCAGTCAAAGACGGGGTAATGGCTACACCTTC.

This clone was detected once. The chain employs TRBV7-9 and TRBJ1-5, with a tentative D call TRBD1 (6 bases). V was trimmed by 5 bases and J by 6 bases, leaving 14 bases between them. The germline gives CDR1 SEHNR, CDR2 FQNEAQ (reference sequence). CDR3 length: 14 amino acids. CDR3 bases: TGTGCCAGCAGCCCCGCGGGGGCGGTTCAGCCCCAGCATTTT. Its protein is CASSPAGAVQPQHF. Full variable domain (missing parts from reference TRBV7-9 and TRBJ1-5): DTGVSQNPRHKITKRGQNVTFRCDPISEHNRLYWYRQTLGQGPEFLTYFQNEAQLEKSRLLSDRFSAERPKGSFSTLEIQRTEQGDSAMYLCASSPAGAVQPQHFGDGTRLSIL.

This clone appeared a single time. At one end the junction does not follow the germline gene, possibly because of a read error. V gene TRBV7-7 combines with J gene TRBJ2-7, with 7 bases aligning to TRBD1. The CDR3 consists of 14 residues. Germline lookup yields CDR1 SSHAT and CDR2 FNYEAQ (reference sequence). CDR3 residues: CASSPTDRAYEQYF. The CDR3, as DNA: TGTGCTAGCAGCCCAACAGACAGGGCCTACGAGCAGTACTTC.

The V and J genes are TRBV27 and TRBJ1-4; TRBD1 might be the D (5 bases). Germline V lookup: CDR1 MNHEY, CDR2 SMNVEV (reference sequence). The CDR3 is made up of 15 amino acids. V lost 3 bases, J lost 0 bases, and 8 bases lay in between. In DNA, the CDR3 is TGTGCCAGCAGTTTCTCAGGGCCAACTAATGAAAAACTGTTTTTT. This encodes CASSFSGPTNEKLFF. The full variable domain, completed using reference TRBV27 and TRBJ1-4, is EAQVTQNPRYLITVTGKKLTVTCSQNMNHEYMSWYRQDPGLGLRQIYYSMNVEVTDKGDVPEGYKVSRKEKRNFPLILESPSPNQTSLYFCASSFSGPTNEKLFFGSGTQLSVL.

The chain combines TRBV5-1 with TRBJ2-7; D remains ambiguous. From germline, CDR1 is SGHRS and CDR2 YFSETQ. The CDR3 extends over 16 amino acids. V dropped 2 bases and J dropped 6 bases, with 21 bases sitting between them. The CDR3 sequence: CASSLSPRRPLGEQYF. CDR3 coding DNA: TGCGCCAGCAGCTTATCCCCTAGGCGGCCGTTAGGCGAGCAGTACTTC.

V and J are TRBV2 and TRBJ1-3, with a weak D call TRBD1 (5 bases). V was shortened by 5 bases and J by 1 base, with 15 bases between the two germline ends. The CDR3 sequence is 16 residues long. The germline V gene encodes CDR1 SNHLY and CDR2 FYNNEI. The CDR3, as DNA: TGTGCCAGCAGTCCCCAAAACAGGATTTCTGGAAACACCATATATTTT. Translation: CASSPQNRISGNTIYF.

The V and J genes are TRBV28 and TRBJ2-2; D perhaps matches TRBD2 (6 bases). With 7 bases removed from V and 7 bases from J, the gap between germline ends came to 13 bases. Germline V gives CDR1 MDHEN, CDR2 SYDVKM. The CDR3 contains 13 residues. The CDR3, as DNA: TGTGCCAGCATCGGCGGGACGGGCGGGGAGCTGTTTTTT. Translation gives CASIGGTGGELFF.

The chain recombines TRBV6-5 with TRBJ1-2; the D is unclear. This CDR3 contains 13 residues. Trimming cost V 10 bases and J 5 bases, with 17 bases left between them. Germline V gene sequence: CDR1 MNHEY, CDR2 SVGAGI. The chain's CDR3 is CAIRAGSWYGYTF. The CDR3 nucleotides read TGTGCCATCAGAGCGGGGTCTTGGTATGGCTACACCTTC.

The chain recombines TRBV18 with TRBJ1-3; 7 nucleotides agree with TRBD1. The germline V gene has CDR1 KGHSH and CDR2 LQKENI. V dropped 6 bases and J dropped 0; count of bases not matched to a gene: 11. The CDR3 covers 17 residues. This CDR3 is CASSPNRGRDSGNTIYF. CDR3 in DNA: TGTGCCAGCTCCCCTAACAGGGGAAGAGACTCTGGAAACACCATATATTTT.

The J gene is TRBJ1-2, the V gene TRBV9, with 8 positions matching TRBD1. In germline, CDR1 is SGDLS, CDR2 YYNGEE. V lost 4 bases to trimming and J lost 7 bases; unmatched junction nucleotides: 9. There are 14 residues in the CDR3. CDR3 nucleotides: TGTGCCAGCAGCCCCCGGACAGGGCACCTTGGCTACACCTTC. As protein: CASSPRTGHLGYTF.

The CDR3 DNA is TGTGCCAGCAGCCTACCCCTCCGGGAGCAGTTCTTC. Protein sequence: CASSLPLREQFF. The chain links TRBV7-9 to TRBJ2-1; D unresolved. The CDR3 has 12 amino acids. Deletions cut 5 bases from V and 10 bases from J, with 12 bases between. CDR1 and CDR2 (germline): SEHNR, FQNEAQ (reference sequence).

This clone has more than one count but fewer than ten. The chain is built from TRBV11-3 and TRBJ2-2, with a weak D call TRBD2 (6 bases). Germline assignment: CDR1 SGHNT and CDR2 YENEEA. V was trimmed by 6 bases and J by 6 bases, leaving 14 bases between them. CDR3 length equals 14 residues. The CDR3 DNA is TGTGCCAGCAGTCGGACTACTCGGGCCGGGGAGCTGTTTTTT. This translates into CASSRTTRAGELFF.

CDR3 in amino acids: CAVSGVWTGELFF. The CDR3 DNA sequence: TGTGCCGTATCAGGGGTGTGGACCGGGGAGCTGTTTTTT. V and J are TRBV10-3 and TRBJ2-2; D perhaps matches TRBD1 (6 bases). The CDR3 sequence is 13 residues long. V was trimmed by 11 bases and J by 5 bases, leaving 15 bases between them. Per germline, CDR1 ENHRY and CDR2 SYGVKD.

The J gene is TRBJ2-3, the V gene TRBV6-4, with 8 bases lining up with TRBD1. This CDR3 contains 14 residues. CDR1 is MRHNA and CDR2 is SNTAGT in the germline V gene. The ends lost 4 bases at V and 4 bases at J; junction bases unmatched: 4. For the CDR3, the DNA is TGTGCCAGCAGTGTCGAACAGGGGGCAGATACGCAGTATTTT. Its protein product is CASSVEQGADTQYF.

V is TRBV5-1 and J is TRBJ2-7; the match to TRBD2 covers 8 bases. The trim removed 0 bases at V and 2 bases at J, leaving 10 bases unmatched. The CDR3 has 17 amino acids. Looked up from germline, CDR1 is SGHRS and CDR2 is YFSETQ. The CDR3 is CASSLGTSGKPPYEQYF. The DNA for the CDR3 is TGCGCCAGCAGCTTGGGTACTAGCGGAAAACCACCCTACGAGCAGTACTTC.

The rearrangement links TRBV27 to TRBJ2-7; weak D call: TRBD1 (5 bases). CDR1 and CDR2 from the germline V gene are MNHEY and SMNVEV (reference sequence). V gave up 4 bases and J gave up 4 bases, with 11 bases separating them. This CDR3 region has 13 residues. The CDR3 region is CASSSGSEYEQYF. The CDR3 DNA is TGTGCCAGCAGTTCAGGGTCCGAGTACGAGCAGTACTTC.